This TCR beta chain was observed in a study of blood T cell repertoires in COVID-19. Study-wide context: Both acute and convalescent COVID-19 samples were obtained from the United States, Italy and Spain.

Under the authors' procedure: Nucleated cell counts were estimated from reference gene primer amplification. Here immunoSEQ multiplex PCR was the method, and the copy in TCRdb shows in-frame clones only, minus some. Clone size and V and J calls were adopted from that table, with D and trimming inferred from the DNA. Of about 350,000 clones in the sample, approximately 90% were seen once. V shed 5 bases and J shed 4 bases, with 8 bases lying between them. The CDR3 sequence is 12 residues long. The V gene's germline CDR1 is LNHDA and CDR2 SQIVND (reference sequence). The Seattle patients, enrolled during active infection, were followed longitudinally.

This receptor was taken from a woman aged 55-69 years with COVID-19, enrolled during active disease. Material: peripheral blood. The rearrangement uses TRBV19 and TRBJ1-2; no firm D call. CDR3 sequence: CASSVRGYGYTF. In DNA, the CDR3 is TGTGCCAGTAGTGTACGGGGCTATGGCTACACCTTC. Full variable domain (rest looked up from reference TRBV19 and TRBJ1-2): DGGITQSPKYLFRKEGQNVTLSCEQNLNHDAMYWYRQDPGQGLRLIYYSQIVNDFQKGDIAEGYSVSREKKESFPLTVTSAQKNPTAFYLCASSVRGYGYTFGSGTRLTVV.